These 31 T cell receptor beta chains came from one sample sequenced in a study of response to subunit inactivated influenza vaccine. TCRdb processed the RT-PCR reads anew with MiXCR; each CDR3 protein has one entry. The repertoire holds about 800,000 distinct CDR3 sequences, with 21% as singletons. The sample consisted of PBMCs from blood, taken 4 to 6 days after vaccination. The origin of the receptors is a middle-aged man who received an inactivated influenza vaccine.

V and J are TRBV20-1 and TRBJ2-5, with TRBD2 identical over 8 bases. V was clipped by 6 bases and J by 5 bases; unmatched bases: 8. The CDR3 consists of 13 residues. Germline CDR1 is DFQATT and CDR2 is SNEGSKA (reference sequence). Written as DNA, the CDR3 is TGCAGTGCGAGGCGGGGGGCAGGGGAGACCCAGTACTTC. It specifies CSARRGAGETQYF.

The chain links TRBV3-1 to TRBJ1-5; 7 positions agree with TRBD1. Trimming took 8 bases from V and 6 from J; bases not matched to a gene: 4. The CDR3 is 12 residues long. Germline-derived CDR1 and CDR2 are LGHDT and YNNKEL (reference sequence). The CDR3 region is CASGAGGQPQHF. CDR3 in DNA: TGTGCCAGCGGGGCAGGGGGTCAGCCCCAGCATTTT. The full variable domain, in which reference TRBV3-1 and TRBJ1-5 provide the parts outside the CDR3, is DTAVSQTPKYLVTQMGNDKSIKCEQNLGHDTMYWYKQDSKKFLKIMFSYNNKELIINETVPNRFSPKSPDKAHLNLHINSLELGDSAVYFCASGAGGQPQHFGDGTRLSIL.

The CDR3 coding sequence is TGTGCCAGCAGTTCCCGTATGGCTATGTCCTATAATTCACCCCTCCACTTT. Encoded protein: CASSSRMAMSYNSPLHF. The rearrangement uses TRBV27 and TRBJ1-6; D unresolved. The CDR3 is made up of 17 amino acids. Germline V CDR1 and CDR2: MNHEY, SMNVEV (reference sequence). Deletions cut 4 bases from V and 1 base from J, with 14 bases between.

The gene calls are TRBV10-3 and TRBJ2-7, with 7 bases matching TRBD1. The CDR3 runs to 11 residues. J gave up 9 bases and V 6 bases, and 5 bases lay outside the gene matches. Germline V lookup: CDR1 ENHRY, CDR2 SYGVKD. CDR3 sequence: CAIRRGGGQYF. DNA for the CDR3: TGTGCCATCAGGCGAGGGGGCGGGCAGTACTTC.

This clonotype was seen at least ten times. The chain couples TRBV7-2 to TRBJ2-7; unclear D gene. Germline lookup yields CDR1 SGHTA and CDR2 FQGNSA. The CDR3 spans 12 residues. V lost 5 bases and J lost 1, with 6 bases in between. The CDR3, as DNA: TGTGCCAGCAGCGCGGCGTCCTACGAGCAGTACTTC. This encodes CASSAASYEQYF.

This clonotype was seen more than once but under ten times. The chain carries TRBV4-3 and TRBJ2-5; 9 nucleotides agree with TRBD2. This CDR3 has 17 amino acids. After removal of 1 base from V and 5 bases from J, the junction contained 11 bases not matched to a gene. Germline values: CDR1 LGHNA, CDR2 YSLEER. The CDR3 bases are TGCGCCAGCAGCCAAGTGGCGGGAGGGTACGCAAAGGAGACCCAGTACTTC. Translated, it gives CASSQVAGGYAKETQYF.

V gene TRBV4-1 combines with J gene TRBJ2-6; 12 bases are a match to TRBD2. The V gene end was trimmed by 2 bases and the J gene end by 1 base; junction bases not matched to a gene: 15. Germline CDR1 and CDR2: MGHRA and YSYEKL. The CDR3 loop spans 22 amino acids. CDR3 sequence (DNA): TGCGCCAGCAGCCAAAGGGAGAGGGGAACTAGCGGGGGGTTATCTGGGGCCAACGTCCTGACTTTC. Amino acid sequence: CASSQRERGTSGGLSGANVLTF.

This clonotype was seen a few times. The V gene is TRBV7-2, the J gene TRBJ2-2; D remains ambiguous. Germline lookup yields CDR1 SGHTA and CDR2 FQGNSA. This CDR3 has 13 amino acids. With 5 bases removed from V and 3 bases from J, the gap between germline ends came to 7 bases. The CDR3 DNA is TGTGCCAGCAGCATGGACGACACCGGGGAGCTGTTTTTT. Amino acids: CASSMDDTGELFF.

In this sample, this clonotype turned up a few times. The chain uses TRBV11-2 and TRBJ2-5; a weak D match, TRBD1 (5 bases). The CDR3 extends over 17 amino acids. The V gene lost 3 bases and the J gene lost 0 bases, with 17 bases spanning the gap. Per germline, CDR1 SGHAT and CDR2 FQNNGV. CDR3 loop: CASSLLRGAGYQETQYF. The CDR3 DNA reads TGTGCCAGCAGCTTGCTTAGGGGCGCAGGGTACCAAGAGACCCAGTACTTC.

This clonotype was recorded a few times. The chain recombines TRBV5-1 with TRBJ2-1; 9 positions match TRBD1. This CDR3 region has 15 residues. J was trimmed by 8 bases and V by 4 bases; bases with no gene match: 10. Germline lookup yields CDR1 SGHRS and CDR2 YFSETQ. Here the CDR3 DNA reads TGCGCCAGCAGCCTCGGGACAGGGTTGGTAGATGAGCAGTTCTTC. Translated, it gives CASSLGTGLVDEQFF.

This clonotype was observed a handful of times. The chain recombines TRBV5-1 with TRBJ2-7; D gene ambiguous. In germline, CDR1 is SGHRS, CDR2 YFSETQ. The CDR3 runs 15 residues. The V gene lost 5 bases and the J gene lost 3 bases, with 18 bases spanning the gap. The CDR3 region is CASRDASGPNYEQYF. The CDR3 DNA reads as TGCGCCAGCAGAGACGCGAGTGGGCCCAACTACGAGCAGTACTTC. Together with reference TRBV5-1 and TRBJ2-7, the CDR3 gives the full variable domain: KAGVTQTPRYLIKTRGQQVTLSCSPISGHRSVSWYQQTPGQGLQFLFEYFSETQRNKGNFPGRFSGRQFSNSRSEMNVSTLELGDSALYLCASRDASGPNYEQYFGPGTRLTVT.

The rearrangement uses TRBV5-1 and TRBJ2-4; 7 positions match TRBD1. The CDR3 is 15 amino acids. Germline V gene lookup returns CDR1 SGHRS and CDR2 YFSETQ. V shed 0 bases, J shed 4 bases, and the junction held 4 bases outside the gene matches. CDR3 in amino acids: CASSLVGTAKNIQYF. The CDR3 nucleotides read TGCGCCAGCAGCTTGGTTGGGACAGCTAAAAACATTCAGTACTTC. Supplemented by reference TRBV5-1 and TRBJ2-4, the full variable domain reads KAGVTQTPRYLIKTRGQQVTLSCSPISGHRSVSWYQQTPGQGLQFLFEYFSETQRNKGNFPGRFSGRQFSNSRSEMNVSTLELGDSALYLCASSLVGTAKNIQYFGAGTRLSVL.

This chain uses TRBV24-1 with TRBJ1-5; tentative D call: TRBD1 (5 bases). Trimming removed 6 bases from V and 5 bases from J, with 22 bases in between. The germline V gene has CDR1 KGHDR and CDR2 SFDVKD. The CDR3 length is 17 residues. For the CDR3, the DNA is TGTGCCACCAGTAGCCAAACGGGGGGAGGCCCAGATCAGCCCCAGCATTTT. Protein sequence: CATSSQTGGGPDQPQHF.

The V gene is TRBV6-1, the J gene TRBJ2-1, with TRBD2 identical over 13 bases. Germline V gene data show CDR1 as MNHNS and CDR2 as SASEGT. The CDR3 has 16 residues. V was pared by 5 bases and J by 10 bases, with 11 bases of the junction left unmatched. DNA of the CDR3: TGTGCCAGCAGTCGATTACTAGCGGGGGGGAACTCCGAGCAGTTCTTC. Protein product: CASSRLLAGGNSEQFF.

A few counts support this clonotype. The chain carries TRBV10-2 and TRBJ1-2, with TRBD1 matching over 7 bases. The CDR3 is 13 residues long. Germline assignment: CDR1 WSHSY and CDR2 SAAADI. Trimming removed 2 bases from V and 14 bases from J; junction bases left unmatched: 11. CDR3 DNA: TGCGCCAGCAGTGAGCAGGCCCGGACAGGATCTACCTTC. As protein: CASSEQARTGSTF.

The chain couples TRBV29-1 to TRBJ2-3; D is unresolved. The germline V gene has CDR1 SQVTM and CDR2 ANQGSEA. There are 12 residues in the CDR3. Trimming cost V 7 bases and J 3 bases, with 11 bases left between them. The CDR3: CSATAGTDTQYF. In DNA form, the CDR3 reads TGCAGCGCAACGGCTGGGACAGATACGCAGTATTTT.

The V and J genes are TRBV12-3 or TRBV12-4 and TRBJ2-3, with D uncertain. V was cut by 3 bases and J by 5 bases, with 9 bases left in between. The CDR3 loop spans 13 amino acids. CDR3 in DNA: TGTGCCAGCAGTTTTGGGTCGGGAGATACGCAGTATTTT. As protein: CASSFGSGDTQYF.

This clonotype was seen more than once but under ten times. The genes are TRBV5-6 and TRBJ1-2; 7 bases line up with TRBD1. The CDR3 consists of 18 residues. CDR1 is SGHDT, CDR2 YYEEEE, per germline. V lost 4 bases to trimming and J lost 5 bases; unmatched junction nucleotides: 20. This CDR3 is CASSGLDRLDDEGYGYTF. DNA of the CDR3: TGTGCCAGCAGCGGCCTGGACAGGCTCGATGATGAGGGTTATGGCTACACCTTC.

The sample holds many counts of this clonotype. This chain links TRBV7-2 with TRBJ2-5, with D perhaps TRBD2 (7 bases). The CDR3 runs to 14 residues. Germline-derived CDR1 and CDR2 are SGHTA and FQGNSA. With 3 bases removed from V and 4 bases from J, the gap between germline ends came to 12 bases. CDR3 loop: CASSLGGGRETQYF. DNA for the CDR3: TGTGCCAGCAGCTTGGGGGGGGGCAGAGAGACCCAGTACTTC. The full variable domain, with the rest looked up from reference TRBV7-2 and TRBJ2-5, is GAGVSQSPSNKVTEKGKDVELRCDPISGHTALYWYRQSLGQGLEFLIYFQGNSAPDKSGLPSDRFSAERTGGSVSTLTIQRTQQEDSAVYLCASSLGGGRETQYFGPGTRLLVL.

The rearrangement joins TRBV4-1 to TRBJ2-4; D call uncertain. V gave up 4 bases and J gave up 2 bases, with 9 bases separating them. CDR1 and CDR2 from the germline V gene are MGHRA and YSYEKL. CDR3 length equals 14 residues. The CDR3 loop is CASSPGRSKNIQYF. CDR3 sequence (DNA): TGCGCCAGCAGCCCGGGCAGGTCCAAAAACATTCAGTACTTC.

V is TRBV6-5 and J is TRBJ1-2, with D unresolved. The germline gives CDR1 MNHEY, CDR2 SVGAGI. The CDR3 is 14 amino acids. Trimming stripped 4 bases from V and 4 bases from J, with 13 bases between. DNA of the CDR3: TGTGCCAGCAGTTCGGGGATCAGGAGCTATGGCTACACCTTC. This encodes CASSSGIRSYGYTF.

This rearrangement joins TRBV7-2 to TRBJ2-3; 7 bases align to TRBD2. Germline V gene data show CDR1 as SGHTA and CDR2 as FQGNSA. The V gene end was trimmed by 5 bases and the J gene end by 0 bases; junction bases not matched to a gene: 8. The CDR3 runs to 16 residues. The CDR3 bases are TGTGCCAGCAGCCTTTGGGAGGGGACCAGCACAGATACGCAGTATTTT. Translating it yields CASSLWEGTSTDTQYF.

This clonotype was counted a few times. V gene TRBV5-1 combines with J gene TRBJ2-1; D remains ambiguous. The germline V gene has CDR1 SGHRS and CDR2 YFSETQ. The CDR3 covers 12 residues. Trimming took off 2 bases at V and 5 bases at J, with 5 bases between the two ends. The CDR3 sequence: CASSLWDNEQFF. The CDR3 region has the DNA TGCGCCAGCAGCTTATGGGACAATGAGCAGTTCTTC. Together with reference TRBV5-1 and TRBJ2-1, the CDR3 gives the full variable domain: KAGVTQTPRYLIKTRGQQVTLSCSPISGHRSVSWYQQTPGQGLQFLFEYFSETQRNKGNFPGRFSGRQFSNSRSEMNVSTLELGDSALYLCASSLWDNEQFFGPGTRLTVL.

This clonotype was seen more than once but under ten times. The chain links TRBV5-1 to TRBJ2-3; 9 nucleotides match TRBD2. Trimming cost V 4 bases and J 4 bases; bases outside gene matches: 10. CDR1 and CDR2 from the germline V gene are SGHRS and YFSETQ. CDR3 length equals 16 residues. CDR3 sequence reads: CASSRTQAGGSDTQYF. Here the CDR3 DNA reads TGCGCCAGCAGCCGAACCCAAGCGGGAGGCTCAGATACGCAGTATTTT.

In DNA form, the CDR3 reads TGTGCCAGCAGTGTTACGGGGGCCCCTCGGGTGTTGGGCACCTTC. Encoded protein: CASSVTGAPRVLGTF. This chain connects TRBV2 to TRBJ1-2, with D possibly being TRBD1 (6 bases). This CDR3 contains 15 residues. The V end lost 4 bases, the J end lost 13 bases, and 25 bases lay between the germline ends. From germline, CDR1 is SNHLY and CDR2 FYNNEI.

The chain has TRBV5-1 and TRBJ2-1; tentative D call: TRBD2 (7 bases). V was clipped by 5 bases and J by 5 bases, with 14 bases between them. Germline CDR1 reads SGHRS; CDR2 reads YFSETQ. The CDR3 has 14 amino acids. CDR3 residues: CASRRGGQDNEQFF. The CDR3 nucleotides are TGCGCCAGCAGGAGGGGGGGGCAAGACAATGAGCAGTTCTTC.

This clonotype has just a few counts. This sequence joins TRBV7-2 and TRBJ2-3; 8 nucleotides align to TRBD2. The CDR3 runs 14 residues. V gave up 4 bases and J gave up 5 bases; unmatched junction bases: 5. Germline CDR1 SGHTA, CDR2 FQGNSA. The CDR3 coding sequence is TGTGCCAGCAGCTCCGGGGGGGCCGTAGATACGCAGTATTTT. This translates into CASSSGGAVDTQYF.

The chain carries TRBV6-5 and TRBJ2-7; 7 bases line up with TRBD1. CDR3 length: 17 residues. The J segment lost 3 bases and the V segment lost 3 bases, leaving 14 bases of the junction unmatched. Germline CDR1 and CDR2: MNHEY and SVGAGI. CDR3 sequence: CASSYSSSLDRVYEQYF. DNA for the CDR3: TGTGCCAGCAGTTATTCTTCCTCCCTCGACAGGGTCTACGAGCAGTACTTC.

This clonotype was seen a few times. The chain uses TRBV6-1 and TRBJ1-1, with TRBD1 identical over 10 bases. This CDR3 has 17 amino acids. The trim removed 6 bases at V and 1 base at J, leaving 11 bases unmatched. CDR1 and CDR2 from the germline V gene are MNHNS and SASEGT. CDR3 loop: CASRPGQGVVSNTEAFF. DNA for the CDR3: TGTGCCAGCAGACCCGGACAGGGGGTGGTCTCGAACACTGAAGCTTTCTTT.

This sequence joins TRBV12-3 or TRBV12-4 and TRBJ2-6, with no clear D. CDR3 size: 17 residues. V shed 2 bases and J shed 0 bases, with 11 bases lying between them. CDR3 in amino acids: CASSLPPYGSGANVLTF. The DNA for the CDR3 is TGTGCCAGCAGTTTACCCCCCTATGGCTCTGGGGCCAACGTCCTGACTTTC.

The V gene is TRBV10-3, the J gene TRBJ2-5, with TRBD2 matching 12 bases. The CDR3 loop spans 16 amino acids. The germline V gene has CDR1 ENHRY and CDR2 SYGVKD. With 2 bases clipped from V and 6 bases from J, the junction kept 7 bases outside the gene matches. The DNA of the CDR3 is TGTGCCATCAGTGAGGGCGGACTAGCGGGGCCGAAGACCCAGTACTTC. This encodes CAISEGGLAGPKTQYF.